Presented here are 31 T cell receptor beta chains from one specimen sequenced in a study of shared clonotypes between healthy human individuals. Data came from immunoSEQ multiplex PCR; TCRdb stores just in-frame clones and leaves some out. Of approximately 480,000 clones detected, nearly 80% appear once; the ten largest clones hold approximately 12%. The sequencing sample was made of PBMCs. These TCRs come from a woman in her thirties or forties in good health. Some clones in this sample may be carry-over from other donors' samples.

The rearrangement uses TRBV11-2 and TRBJ2-7, with TRBD2 identical over 9 bases. J was trimmed by 9 bases and V by 5 bases; bases with no gene match: 11. Germline loops: CDR1 SGHAT, CDR2 FQNNGV. The CDR3 runs 14 residues. The CDR3: CASSPRGGRVVQYF. CDR3 in DNA: TGTGCCAGCAGCCCCCGGGGCGGGAGGGTGGTGCAGTACTTC.

The count of this clone is one. The chain uses TRBV2 and TRBJ1-2; 7 bases agree with TRBD1. Germline CDR1 and CDR2: SNHLY and FYNNEI. This CDR3 is 12 amino acids long. J was trimmed by 2 bases and V by 8 bases; bases with no gene match: 2. CDR3 DNA: TGTGCCAGCTACAGGGGCAACTATGGCTACACCTTC. This sequence encodes CASYRGNYGYTF. The full variable domain, completed using reference TRBV2 and TRBJ1-2, is EPEVTQTPSHQVTQMGQEVILRCVPISNHLYFYWYRQILGQKVEFLVSFYNNEISEKSEIFDDQFSVERPDGSNFTLKIRSTKLEDSAMYFCASYRGNYGYTFGSGTRLTVV.

The chain is built from TRBV7-7 and TRBJ2-2; a weak D match, TRBD1 (6 bases). The CDR3 has 15 residues. Trimming pared 5 bases from V and 1 base from J, leaving 11 bases between. Looked up from germline, CDR1 is SSHAT and CDR2 is FNYEAQ (reference sequence). CDR3 amino acids: CASSRTGLNTGELFF. DNA for the CDR3: TGTGCCAGCAGCAGAACAGGGTTGAACACCGGGGAGCTGTTTTTT.

This clone has ten or more counts. J is TRBJ2-2 and V is TRBV30, with D possibly TRBD2 on 6 matching bases. Germline CDR1 GTSNPN, CDR2 SVGIG (reference sequence). CDR3 length: 15 residues. Trimming removed 0 bases at V and 6 bases at J, with 14 bases between. The CDR3 DNA reads TGTGCCTGGAGTGTTCAGGGCAGGGAGGCCGGGGAGCTGTTTTTT. The encoded protein is CAWSVQGREAGELFF.

CDR3 nucleotides: TGTGCCAGCAGTGACGGTGGACAGGGGTTTTATGAGCAGTTCTTC. Translating gives CASSDGGQGFYEQFF. The J gene is TRBJ2-1, the V gene TRBV6-4; 9 bases fit TRBD1. In germline, CDR1 is MRHNA, CDR2 SNTAGT. Trimming removed 2 bases from V and 8 bases from J; junction bases left unmatched: 7. CDR3 length equals 15 residues.

The gene calls are TRBV6-5 and TRBJ1-2; no clear D gene. CDR3 size: 13 residues. The germline V gene encodes CDR1 MNHEY and CDR2 SVGAGI. V shed 2 bases and J shed 4 bases, with 8 bases lying between them. The CDR3 spells CASSYVKGYGYTF. DNA of the CDR3: TGTGCCAGCAGTTACGTTAAGGGCTATGGCTACACCTTC.

This clone was observed a handful of times. The chain recombines TRBV6-6 with TRBJ2-7; D not certain. This CDR3 has 14 residues. V lost 0 bases and J lost 1, with 7 bases in between. From germline, CDR1 is MNHNY and CDR2 SVGAGI (reference sequence). In nucleotides, the CDR3 is TGTGCCAGCAGTTACTCGCCAACATCCTACGAGCAGTACTTC. Translation gives CASSYSPTSYEQYF.

The gene calls are TRBV5-6 and TRBJ1-2; D gene unclear. The CDR3 extends over 14 amino acids. V was trimmed by 4 bases and J by 4 bases, leaving 14 bases between them. The V gene's germline CDR1 is SGHDT and CDR2 YYEEEE. This CDR3 is CASSPRRSGYGYTF. The DNA for the CDR3 is TGTGCCAGCAGCCCCCGGCGGAGTGGCTATGGCTACACCTTC.

This chain links TRBV9 with TRBJ2-3, with a weak D call TRBD2 (6 bases). CDR3 length: 13 residues. The germline V gene has CDR1 SGDLS and CDR2 YYNGEE. The V and J ends lost 6 bases and 4 bases respectively, with 12 bases between them. The CDR3 nucleotides are TGTGCCAGCACGGGGGATGGAGCAGATACGCAGTATTTT. Amino acid sequence: CASTGDGADTQYF.

The chain combines TRBV7-3 with TRBJ2-7; D is perhaps TRBD1 (6 bases). Per germline, CDR1 SGHTA and CDR2 FQGTGA. This CDR3 is 15 amino acids long. V was clipped by 0 bases and J by 6 bases, with 15 bases between them. The CDR3 region is CASSLTGALRSEQYF. CDR3 bases: TGTGCCAGCAGCTTAACGGGGGCCCTTCGGTCCGAGCAGTACTTC.

As for this clone: Other DNA sequences of this sample code for an identical CDR3. This rearrangement joins TRBV19 to TRBJ1-1; D ambiguous. The CDR3 covers 13 residues. Trimming stripped 3 bases from V and 1 base from J, with 6 bases between. Germline V gives CDR1 LNHDA, CDR2 SQIVND (reference sequence). This chain's CDR3 is CASSINRNTEAFF. CDR3 DNA: TGTGCCAGTAGTATTAACAGGAACACTGAAGCTTTCTTT.

This chain uses TRBV28 with TRBJ1-2; D gene unclear. V dropped 5 bases and J dropped 4 bases, with 11 bases sitting between them. Germline V gene lookup returns CDR1 MDHEN and CDR2 SYDVKM. The CDR3 contains 13 residues. The CDR3 DNA reads TGTGCCAGCAGTAATAATGCGATCTATGGCTACACCTTC. Its translation is CASSNNAIYGYTF.

There are a few counts of this clone. The rearrangement links TRBV10-3 to TRBJ2-1; D is undetermined. This CDR3 comprises 16 residues. Germline V gene lookup returns CDR1 ENHRY and CDR2 SYGVKD. V lost 2 bases, J lost 5 bases, and 16 bases lay in between. The CDR3, as DNA: TGTGCCATCAGTGAGGTGACCAGCAGAGAAAACAATGAGCAGTTCTTC. Amino acid sequence: CAISEVTSRENNEQFF.

The rearrangement links TRBV7-6 to TRBJ2-5, with 8 bases aligning to TRBD1. Trimming cost V 1 base and J 5 bases; bases outside gene matches: 0. This CDR3 contains 13 residues. Germline V lookup: CDR1 SGHVS, CDR2 FNYEAQ. In DNA, the CDR3 is TGTGCCAGCAGCTTAGACAGGGGGGAGACCCAGTACTTC. Translated, it gives CASSLDRGETQYF.

The chain combines TRBV10-3 with TRBJ2-1; the D is unclear. CDR1 ENHRY and CDR2 SYGVKD come from the germline V gene. Trimming shortened V by 3 bases and J by 3 bases, and 12 bases separated the two germline ends. This CDR3 is built from 15 residues. This CDR3 is CAISDLAVNYNEQFF. CDR3 nucleotides: TGTGCCATCAGTGATTTAGCCGTCAACTACAATGAGCAGTTCTTC.

The chain is built from TRBV9 and TRBJ2-1; D is possibly TRBD2 (6 bases). Germline CDR1 is SGDLS and CDR2 is YYNGEE. V lost 4 bases and J 0 bases, leaving 14 bases between the germline ends. This CDR3 is built from 16 residues. CDR3 region: CASSPLSGSSYNEQFF. In DNA, the CDR3 is TGTGCCAGCAGCCCCCTTAGCGGTAGCTCCTACAATGAGCAGTTCTTC.

V is TRBV4-3 and J is TRBJ2-1, with D maybe TRBD1 (6 bases). V lost 4 bases and J lost 5, with 15 bases in between. CDR1 and CDR2 (germline): LGHNA, YSLEER. CDR3 length: 15 residues. CDR3 sequence reads: CASSLEAGAHNEQFF. In DNA, the CDR3 is TGCGCCAGCAGCCTAGAGGCAGGGGCCCACAATGAGCAGTTCTTC.

For this clone: Other DNA sequences in this specimen translate into the identical CDR3. CDR3 nucleotide sequence: TGTGCCAGCAGCCGAACTAGCGGGAGGGAGACCCAGTACTTC. Protein sequence: CASSRTSGRETQYF. This sequence joins TRBV7-2 and TRBJ2-5, with 12 bases identical to TRBD2. The V and J ends lost 5 bases and 5 bases, in that order; junction bases with no gene match: 3. This CDR3 spans 14 amino acids. Germline-derived CDR1 and CDR2 are SGHTA and FQGNSA.

The chain has TRBV10-3 and TRBJ2-1; 12 bases align to TRBD2. The V gene end was trimmed by 4 bases and the J gene end by 3 bases; junction bases not matched to a gene: 4. Germline CDR1 and CDR2: ENHRY and SYGVKD. The CDR3 length is 16 residues. This CDR3 is CAISASGRALYNEQFF. Written as DNA, the CDR3 is TGTGCCATCAGTGCTAGCGGGAGGGCCCTCTACAATGAGCAGTTCTTC.

The sample holds many counts of this clone. This chain links TRBV6-6 with TRBJ2-7; 9 positions agree with TRBD2. V lost 7 bases to trimming and J lost 4 bases; unmatched junction nucleotides: 11. The germline V gene has CDR1 MNHNY and CDR2 SVGAGI (reference sequence). CDR3 length: 15 residues. The CDR3 bases are TGTGCCAGCAATCCAGCGGGAGGACTGACATACGAGCAGTACTTC. As protein: CASNPAGGLTYEQYF.

The chain recombines TRBV7-6 with TRBJ2-1; no clear D. The CDR3 sequence is 14 residues long. Germline lookup yields CDR1 SGHVS and CDR2 FNYEAQ. V gave up 5 bases and J gave up 0 bases, with 8 bases separating them. This CDR3 is CASSPPGSYNEQFF. CDR3 DNA sequence: TGTGCCAGCAGCCCGCCTGGCTCCTACAATGAGCAGTTCTTC. Together with reference TRBV7-6 and TRBJ2-1, the CDR3 gives the full variable domain: GAGVSQSPRYKVTKRGQDVALRCDPISGHVSLYWYRQALGQGPEFLTYFNYEAQQDKSGLPNDRFSAERPEGSISTLTIQRTEQRDSAMYRCASSPPGSYNEQFFGPGTRLTVL.

DNA for the CDR3: TGTGCCAGCTCACCCTACGGAGGGTTCGACACTGAAGCTTTCTTT. Protein sequence: CASSPYGGFDTEAFF. The V call is TRBV18, the J call TRBJ1-1; no definite D call. This CDR3 comprises 15 residues. Germline loops: CDR1 KGHSH, CDR2 LQKENI. The V end was cut by 3 bases, the J end by 3 bases, with 14 bases between.

The V gene is TRBV4-3, the J gene TRBJ2-2; D unresolved. The CDR3 covers 16 residues. Per germline, CDR1 LGHNA and CDR2 YSLEER. Trimming removed 0 bases from V and 3 bases from J, with 11 bases in between. The DNA for the CDR3 is TGCGCCAGCAGCCAAGAAGCCCAGTTTGACACCGGGGAGCTGTTTTTT. This gives the protein CASSQEAQFDTGELFF.

The V and J genes are TRBV18 and TRBJ2-7; D tentatively fits TRBD1 or TRBD2 (5 bases each). Germline V gene lookup returns CDR1 KGHSH and CDR2 LQKENI. The CDR3 runs to 13 residues. V gave up 4 bases and J gave up 4 bases, with 11 bases separating them. This CDR3 is CASSLGTAYEQYF. The CDR3 DNA is TGTGCCAGCTCACTCGGGACCGCGTACGAGCAGTACTTC.

The rearrangement uses TRBV29-1 and TRBJ2-7, with TRBD1 matching over 10 bases. The CDR3 covers 11 residues. Germline values: CDR1 SQVTM, CDR2 ANQGSEA. J was trimmed by 6 bases and V by 6 bases; bases with no gene match: 2. The CDR3 reads CSVDRGSEQYF. The CDR3 nucleotides are TGCAGCGTGGACAGGGGGTCCGAGCAGTACTTC.

The CDR3 here is CATSVDRNTEAFF. The CDR3 nucleotides read TGTGCCACCAGCGTGGACAGGAACACTGAAGCTTTCTTT. The rearrangement joins TRBV15 to TRBJ1-1; possibly TRBD1 for D (6 bases). Germline CDR1 reads LNHNV; CDR2 reads YYDKDF (reference sequence). With 5 bases removed from V and 1 base from J, the gap between germline ends came to 8 bases. The CDR3 spans 13 residues.

The rearrangement links TRBV27 to TRBJ2-6; 7 bases are shared with TRBD2. In germline, CDR1 is MNHEY, CDR2 SMNVEV (reference sequence). This CDR3 has 16 residues. The junction had 3 bases not matched to a gene; V was cut back by 3 bases and J by 1 base. The chain's CDR3 is CASSLRGSSGANVLTF. The DNA for the CDR3 is TGTGCCAGCAGTTTGCGGGGGTCGTCTGGGGCCAACGTCCTGACTTTC. Complete variable domain (other parts from reference TRBV27 and TRBJ2-6): EAQVTQNPRYLITVTGKKLTVTCSQNMNHEYMSWYRQDPGLGLRQIYYSMNVEVTDKGDVPEGYKVSRKEKRNFPLILESPSPNQTSLYFCASSLRGSSGANVLTFGAGSRLTVL.

This chain joins TRBV30 and TRBJ2-2; D uncertain. Trimming shortened V by 0 bases and J by 1 base, and 9 bases separated the two germline ends. The CDR3 totals 15 residues. CDR1 GTSNPN and CDR2 SVGIG come from the germline V gene (reference sequence). The CDR3 bases are TGTGCCTGGAGTGTACTTGACTGGAACACCGGGGAGCTGTTTTTT. Its protein is CAWSVLDWNTGELFF.

The rearrangement uses TRBV19 and TRBJ2-1; 8 nucleotides align to TRBD2. Germline V CDR1 and CDR2: LNHDA, SQIVND (reference sequence). This CDR3 contains 15 residues. The J segment lost 8 bases and the V segment lost 10 bases, leaving 16 bases of the junction unmatched. This CDR3 is CATISRSGSIDEQFF. For the CDR3, the DNA is TGTGCCACCATATCTCGGAGCGGGAGTATCGATGAGCAGTTCTTC. The whole variable domain, filled in from reference TRBV19 and TRBJ2-1, reads DGGITQSPKYLFRKEGQNVTLSCEQNLNHDAMYWYRQDPGQGLRLIYYSQIVNDFQKGDIAEGYSVSREKKESFPLTVTSAQKNPTAFYLCATISRSGSIDEQFFGPGTRLTVL.

This chain joins TRBV7-8 and TRBJ2-1, with TRBD2 matching 11 bases. This CDR3 comprises 18 residues. Germline CDR1 is SGHVS and CDR2 is FQNEAQ. J was trimmed by 1 base and V by 3 bases; bases with no gene match: 8. The DNA for the CDR3 is TGTGCCAGCAGCTTTGTCGGTGTAGCGGGAGGGTCCTACAATGAGCAGTTCTTC. Translation: CASSFVGVAGGSYNEQFF.

V and J are TRBV7-9 and TRBJ2-1; TRBD2 agrees at 10 bases. The V and J ends lost 6 bases and 3 bases, in that order; junction bases with no gene match: 11. The CDR3 covers 17 residues. Germline lookup yields CDR1 SEHNR and CDR2 FQNEAQ (reference sequence). The CDR3 reads CASRSSHLAGVYNEQFF. The DNA of the CDR3 is TGTGCCAGCAGGTCATCCCACCTAGCGGGAGTCTACAATGAGCAGTTCTTC.